This T cell receptor (beta chain) was observed in a study of regulatory T cells in long-lasting Graves disease. Researchers made TCR beta libraries by using iRepertoire HTBI primers and running Arm-PCR on CDR3 regions. TCRdb itself ran the multiplex PCR reads through MiXCR, one entry per CDR3 protein. The data contain about 330,000 distinct CDR3 sequences, roughly 17% of them singletons. Time point meaning: newly diagnosed GD, antithyroid drugs for less than 3 months. The TCR library was prepared using RNA isolated from PBMCs. American Thyroid Association guidelines served as the basis for diagnosing Graves' disease. A blood draw put about 8.2 milliliters of peripheral blood into EDTA tubes. The CDR3 contains 16 residues. In germline, CDR1 is SSHAT, CDR2 FNYEAQ (reference sequence). This clonotype occurred many times. The antigen remains undetermined. Compared with germline, one end of the junction differs, possibly owing to a read error.

Findings of the study overall: Persistent disease exhibited a predilection for TRBV28, TRBJ1-2 and TRBJ2-5.

These data also formed part of another study, on T cells in Graves' hyperthyroidism and ophthalmopathy. That work states: Graves' hyperthyroidism is called stable when ophthalmopathy does not progress within 18 months.

Specimen: peripheral blood mononuclear cells (PBMCs), collected at new diagnosis, from a patient treated with antithyroid drugs. The rearrangement links TRBV7-7 to TRBJ2-3; 7 bases map to TRBD2. The TCR originated in a woman between 18 and 29 years old with Graves disease. The CDR3 bases are TGTGCTAGCAGGCGGGAGCGGGGCGCCCTCACAGATACGCAGTATTTT. As protein: CASRRERGALTDTQYF.